This entry lists 17 T cell receptor beta chains sequenced from one sample in a study of blood T cell repertoires in COVID-19. Here immunoSEQ multiplex PCR was the method, and the copy in TCRdb shows in-frame clones only, minus some. The repertoire holds some 220,000 clones, with more than 80% as singletons. Sequences were obtained from peripheral blood. The receptors were sampled from a woman aged 30 to 39 with COVID-19, enrolled during active disease.

This sequence joins TRBV9 and TRBJ2-5; TRBD2 agrees at 7 bases. V was pared by 0 bases and J by 1 base, with 3 bases of the junction left unmatched. CDR3 length equals 15 residues. Germline-derived CDR1 and CDR2 are SGDLS and YYNGEE. This CDR3 reads CASSVVGGGQETQYF. CDR3 DNA: TGTGCCAGCAGCGTAGTTGGCGGGGGCCAAGAGACCCAGTACTTC.

This clone has just a few counts. The CDR3 sequence: CASRTEGNYGYTF. The CDR3 region has the DNA TGTGCCAGCAGGACAGAAGGGAACTATGGCTACACCTTC. This chain links TRBV5-6 with TRBJ1-2; TRBD1 might be the D (5 bases). The CDR3 is made up of 13 amino acids. The V gene lost 5 bases and the J gene lost 2 bases, with 10 bases spanning the gap. CDR1 and CDR2 (germline): SGHDT, YYEEEE.

The J gene is TRBJ1-6, the V gene TRBV10-1; 8 nucleotides line up with TRBD1. Germline-derived CDR1 and CDR2 are WNHNN and SYGVQD (reference sequence). The V and J ends lost 2 bases and 10 bases, in that order; junction bases with no gene match: 7. There are 15 residues in the CDR3. CDR3 in amino acids: CASSEPQGARSPLHF. The CDR3, as DNA: TGCGCCAGCAGTGAGCCCCAGGGGGCGCGCTCACCCCTCCACTTT.

The J gene is TRBJ1-2, the V gene TRBV6-5; D perhaps matches TRBD1 (6 bases). V shed 5 bases and J shed 5 bases, with 12 bases lying between them. Germline V gives CDR1 MNHEY, CDR2 SVGAGI. CDR3 length: 13 residues. This CDR3 is CASSRIQGYGYTF. The CDR3 DNA is TGTGCCAGCAGTCGTATACAGGGTTATGGCTACACCTTC.

V gene TRBV9 combines with J gene TRBJ1-3; tentative D call: TRBD1 (6 bases). The CDR3 consists of 15 residues. V was shortened by 3 bases and J by 0 bases, with 10 bases between the two germline ends. CDR1 and CDR2 (germline): SGDLS, YYNGEE. The chain's CDR3 is CASSADRISGNTIYF. The CDR3, as DNA: TGTGCCAGCAGCGCCGACAGGATCTCTGGAAACACCATATATTTT. The full variable domain, its missing parts supplied by reference TRBV9 and TRBJ1-3, is DSGVTQTPKHLITATGQRVTLRCSPRSGDLSVYWYQQSLDQGLQFLIQYYNGEERAKGNILERFSAQQFPDLHSELNLSSLELGDSALYFCASSADRISGNTIYFGEGSWLTVV.

V and J are TRBV20-1 and TRBJ2-3; D might be TRBD2 (6 bases). The V gene lost 3 bases and the J gene lost 3 bases, with 16 bases spanning the gap. This CDR3 contains 15 residues. Germline loops: CDR1 DFQATT, CDR2 SNEGSKA (reference sequence). The CDR3 DNA is TGCAGTGCTAGTTCGAGCGGGTCCAGTACAGATACGCAGTATTTT. Its translation: CSASSSGSSTDTQYF.

This clone was counted between two and nine times. V usage is TRBV7-2 and J usage is TRBJ2-6; D may be TRBD1 (6 bases). Germline V gives CDR1 SGHTA, CDR2 FQGNSA. V lost 2 bases, J lost 2 bases, and 16 bases lay in between. The CDR3 runs 18 residues. The CDR3 reads CASSLKGPGATGANVLTF. The CDR3 DNA is TGTGCCAGCAGCTTAAAGGGCCCAGGGGCCACTGGGGCCAACGTCCTGACTTTC.

The rearrangement links TRBV5-5 to TRBJ2-7; TRBD1 matches 11 bases. The CDR3 is made up of 14 amino acids. The trim removed 4 bases at V and 4 bases at J, leaving 4 bases unmatched. Germline lookup yields CDR1 SGHKS and CDR2 YYEKEE (reference sequence). The CDR3 DNA is TGTGCCAGCAGCCAGGACAGGGGGCGATACGAGCAGTACTTC. This encodes CASSQDRGRYEQYF.

This clone was seen just once. The chain employs TRBV11-3 and TRBJ2-2, with D uncertain. CDR1 is SGHNT and CDR2 is YENEEA in the germline V gene. The CDR3 runs to 12 residues. Trimming pared 3 bases from V and 8 bases from J, leaving 7 bases between. CDR3: CASSFRPGELFF. CDR3 bases: TGTGCCAGCAGCTTCCGTCCGGGGGAGCTGTTTTTT.

Concerning this clone: It is likely a read error, because the conserved phenylalanine at the end of the CDR3 is missing. The DNA is omitted, as the CDR3 cannot be located on it reliably, and the CDR3 follows TCRdb's listing. The chain joins TRBV21-1 to TRBJ1-2. TRBV21-1 is labeled a pseudogene. The CDR3 spans 11 residues, counting both ends. CDR3 sequence: CASSKAEHLTG.

The rearrangement uses TRBV30 and TRBJ1-2, with D unclear. Trimming took off 0 bases at V and 8 bases at J, with 19 bases between the two ends. The CDR3 has 15 residues. Germline V gene sequence: CDR1 GTSNPN, CDR2 SVGIG (reference sequence). The CDR3 loop reads CAWSVRLLGGLGYTF. In DNA form, the CDR3 reads TGTGCCTGGAGTGTACGACTCCTGGGCGGGCTAGGCTACACCTTC.

This clone was seen only once. The chain has TRBV18 and TRBJ1-6, with 8 bases fitting TRBD1. The ends lost 3 bases at V and 7 bases at J; junction bases unmatched: 8. The V gene's germline CDR1 is KGHSH and CDR2 LQKENI. The CDR3 has 16 amino acids. The CDR3 protein is CASSPRDRTTNSPLHF. CDR3 in DNA: TGTGCCAGCTCACCCCGGGACAGGACTACGAATTCACCCCTCCACTTT.

This clone was seen a handful of times. The chain combines TRBV2 with TRBJ1-1, with a tentative D call TRBD1 (6 bases). Germline CDR1 is SNHLY and CDR2 is FYNNEI. V was shortened by 6 bases and J by 3 bases, with 17 bases between the two germline ends. The CDR3 spans 15 residues. As DNA, the CDR3 is TGTGCCAGCAGGTCAGGGGTTTTTGGCTACACTGAAGCTTTCTTT. It codes for CASRSGVFGYTEAFF.

This chain links TRBV2 with TRBJ2-2, with D possibly being TRBD1 (5 bases). The CDR3 has 14 residues. Germline V gene data show CDR1 as SNHLY and CDR2 as FYNNEI. The V end lost 6 bases, the J end lost 3 bases, and 11 bases lay between the germline ends. The CDR3 bases are TGTGCCAGCAGGGGCAGGGATCACACCGGGGAGCTGTTTTTT. Translation: CASRGRDHTGELFF. Full variable domain (outside the CDR3, taken from reference TRBV2 and TRBJ2-2): EPEVTQTPSHQVTQMGQEVILRCVPISNHLYFYWYRQILGQKVEFLVSFYNNEISEKSEIFDDQFSVERPDGSNFTLKIRSTKLEDSAMYFCASRGRDHTGELFFGEGSRLTVL.

The chain is built from TRBV15 and TRBJ2-3; 13 nucleotides align to TRBD2. From germline, CDR1 is LNHNV and CDR2 YYDKDF (reference sequence). Trimming took 0 bases from V and 4 from J; bases not matched to a gene: 16. This CDR3 is 21 amino acids long. The CDR3 reads CATSRDSSGTSGISSADTQYF. Here the CDR3 DNA reads TGTGCCACCAGCAGAGATTCCTCCGGGACTAGCGGGATAAGTAGCGCAGATACGCAGTATTTT. Looking up the rest from reference TRBV15 and TRBJ2-3 gives the full variable domain: DAMVIQNPRYQVTQFGKPVTLSCSQTLNHNVMYWYQQKSSQAPKLLFHYYDKDFNNEADTPDNFQSRRPNTSFCFLDIRSPGLGDTAMYLCATSRDSSGTSGISSADTQYFGPGTRLTVL.

This rearrangement joins TRBV11-2 to TRBJ2-5; 11 nucleotides match TRBD1. Germline CDR1 SGHAT, CDR2 FQNNGV. Germline trimming cut 4 bases from V and 5 bases from J; bases unmatched to any gene: 9. The CDR3 consists of 16 residues. CDR3 amino acids: CASSSLGTGGAETQYF. The CDR3, as DNA: TGTGCCAGCAGCTCCCTGGGGACAGGGGGAGCGGAGACCCAGTACTTC. The full variable domain, with the rest looked up from reference TRBV11-2 and TRBJ2-5, is EAGVAQSPRYKIIEKRQSVAFWCNPISGHATLYWYQQILGQGPKLLIQFQNNGVVDDSQLPKDRFSAERLKGVDSTLKIQPAKLEDSAVYLCASSSLGTGGAETQYFGPGTRLLVL.

The gene calls are TRBV18 and TRBJ1-3; 10 bases agree with TRBD1. Per the germline V gene, CDR1 is KGHSH and CDR2 is LQKENI. CDR3 length equals 17 residues. After removal of 2 bases from V and 0 bases from J, the junction contained 4 bases not matched to a gene. The CDR3 sequence: CASSPMGQGSSGNTIYF. The CDR3 bases are TGTGCCAGCTCACCAATGGGACAGGGGTCCTCTGGAAACACCATATATTTT.